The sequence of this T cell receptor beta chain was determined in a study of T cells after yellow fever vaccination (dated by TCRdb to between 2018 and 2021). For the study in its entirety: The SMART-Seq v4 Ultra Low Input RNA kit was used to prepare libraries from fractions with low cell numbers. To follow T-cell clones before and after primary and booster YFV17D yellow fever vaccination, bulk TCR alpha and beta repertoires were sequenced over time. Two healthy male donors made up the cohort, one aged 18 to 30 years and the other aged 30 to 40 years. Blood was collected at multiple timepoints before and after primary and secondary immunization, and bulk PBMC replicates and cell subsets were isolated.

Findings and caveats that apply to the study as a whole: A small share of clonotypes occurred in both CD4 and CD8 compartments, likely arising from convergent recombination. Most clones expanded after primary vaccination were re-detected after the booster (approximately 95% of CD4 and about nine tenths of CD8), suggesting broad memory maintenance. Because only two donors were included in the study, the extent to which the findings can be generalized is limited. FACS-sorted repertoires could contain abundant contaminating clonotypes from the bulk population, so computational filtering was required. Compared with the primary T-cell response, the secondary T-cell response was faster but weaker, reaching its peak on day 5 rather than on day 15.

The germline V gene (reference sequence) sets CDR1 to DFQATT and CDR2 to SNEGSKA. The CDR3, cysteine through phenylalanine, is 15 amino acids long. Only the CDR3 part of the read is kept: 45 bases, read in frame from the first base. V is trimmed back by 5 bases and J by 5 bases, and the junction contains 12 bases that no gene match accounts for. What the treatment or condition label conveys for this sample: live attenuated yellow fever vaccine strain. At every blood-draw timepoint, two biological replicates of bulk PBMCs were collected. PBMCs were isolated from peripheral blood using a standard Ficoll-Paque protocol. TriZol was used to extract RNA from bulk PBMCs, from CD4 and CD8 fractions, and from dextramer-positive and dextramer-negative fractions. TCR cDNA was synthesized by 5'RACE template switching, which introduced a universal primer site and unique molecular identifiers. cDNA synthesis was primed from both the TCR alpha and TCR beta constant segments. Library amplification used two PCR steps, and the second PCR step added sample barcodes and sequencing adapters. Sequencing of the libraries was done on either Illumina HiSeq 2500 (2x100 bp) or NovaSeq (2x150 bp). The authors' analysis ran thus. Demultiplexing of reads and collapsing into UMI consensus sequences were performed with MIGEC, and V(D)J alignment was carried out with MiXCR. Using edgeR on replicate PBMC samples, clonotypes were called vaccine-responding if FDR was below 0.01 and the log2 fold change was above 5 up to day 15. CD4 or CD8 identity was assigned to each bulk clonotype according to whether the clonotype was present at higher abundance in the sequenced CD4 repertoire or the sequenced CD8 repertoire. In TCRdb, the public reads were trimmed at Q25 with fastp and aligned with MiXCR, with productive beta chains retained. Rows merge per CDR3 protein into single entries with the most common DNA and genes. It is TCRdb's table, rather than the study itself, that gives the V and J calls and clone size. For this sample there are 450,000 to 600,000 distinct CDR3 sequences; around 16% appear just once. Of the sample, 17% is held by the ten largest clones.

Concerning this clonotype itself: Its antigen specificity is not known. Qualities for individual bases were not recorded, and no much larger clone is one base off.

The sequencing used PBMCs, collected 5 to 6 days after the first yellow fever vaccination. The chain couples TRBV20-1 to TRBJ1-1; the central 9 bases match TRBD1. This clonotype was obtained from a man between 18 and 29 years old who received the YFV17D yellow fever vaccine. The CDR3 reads CSAFPPGQGVTEAFF. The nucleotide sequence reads TGCAGTGCTTTTCCCCCGGGACAGGGTGTAACTGAAGCTTTCTTT.